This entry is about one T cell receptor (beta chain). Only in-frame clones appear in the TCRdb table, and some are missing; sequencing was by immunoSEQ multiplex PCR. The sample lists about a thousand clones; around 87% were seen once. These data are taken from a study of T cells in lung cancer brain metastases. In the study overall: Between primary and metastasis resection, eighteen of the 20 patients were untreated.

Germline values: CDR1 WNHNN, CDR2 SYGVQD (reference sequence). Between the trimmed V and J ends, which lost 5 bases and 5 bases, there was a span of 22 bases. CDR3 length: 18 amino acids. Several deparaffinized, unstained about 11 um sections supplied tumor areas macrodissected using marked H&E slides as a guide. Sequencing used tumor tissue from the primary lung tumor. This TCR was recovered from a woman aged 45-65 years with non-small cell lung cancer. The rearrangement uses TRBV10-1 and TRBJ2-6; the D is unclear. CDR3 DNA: TGCGCCAGCAGTTTAACGCTAATCGCACAAAGTCGGGCCAACGTCCTGACTTTC. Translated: CASSLTLIAQSRANVLTF.